Below, 26 T cell receptor beta chains from the same sample are listed, as sequenced in a study of T cells in localized non-small cell lung cancer. Measured with immunoSEQ multiplex PCR; TCRdb has only the in-frame clones, and not every one. The sample has about 750 clones, under 25% seen once. The specimen comprised normal lung tissue next to the tumor, sampled before any cancer treatment. The receptor source for this set is a female donor at least 60 years old with stage I lung adenocarcinoma.

By share, this clone ranks as medium-sized. This chain links TRBV6-8 with TRBJ1-2; 7 positions match TRBD1. The CDR3 consists of 15 residues. V lost 0 bases, J lost 3 bases, and 4 bases stayed unmatched. The germline CDR1 and CDR2 sequences are MNHGY and SAAAGT. The CDR3 reads CASSYSPGGDYGYTF. CDR3 bases: TGTGCCAGCAGTTACTCTCCAGGGGGGGACTATGGCTACACCTTC.

This chain links TRBV6-8 with TRBJ1-2; 7 bases map to TRBD1. Trimming cost V 5 bases and J 6 bases; bases outside gene matches: 12. This CDR3 contains 15 residues. Per the germline V gene, CDR1 is MNHGY and CDR2 is SAAAGT. The CDR3 DNA sequence: TGTGCCAGCAGTAGGGGACAGCAACCCGTGGATGGCTACACCTTC. This encodes CASSRGQQPVDGYTF.

This clone ranks as large (0.1 to 1%). The chain links TRBV6-1 to TRBJ1-1; D possibly corresponds to TRBD1 (6 bases). Germline CDR1 and CDR2: MNHNS and SASEGT. Trimming took 1 base from V and 4 from J, leaving 10 bases between them. This CDR3 comprises 14 residues. The CDR3 DNA reads as TGTGCCAGCAGTGAAGTATTCAGGGGCACTGAAGCTTTCTTT. It encodes CASSEVFRGTEAFF.

By frequency in the sample, this clone is large. The chain is built from TRBV11-3 and TRBJ2-5; 9 positions match TRBD1. Germline lookup yields CDR1 SGHNT and CDR2 YENEEA. V was clipped by 1 base and J by 5 bases; unmatched bases: 11. The CDR3 has 17 amino acids. In DNA, the CDR3 is TGTGCCAGCAGCTTAGGGGCTACGACAGGGGGTTTTGAGACCCAGTACTTC. This translates into CASSLGATTGGFETQYF.

This clone is labeled as medium-sized. The chain combines TRBV6-8 with TRBJ2-1; D unclear. V shed 6 bases and J shed 0 bases, with 12 bases lying between them. Looked up from germline, CDR1 is MNHGY and CDR2 is SAAAGT. The CDR3 loop spans 15 amino acids. The CDR3 nucleotides read TGTGCCAGCAGGGAGACACCTCGCTCCTACAATGAGCAGTTCTTC. Protein sequence: CASRETPRSYNEQFF.

V is TRBV29-1 and J is TRBJ2-7; TRBD2 matches at 13 bases. The CDR3 covers 14 residues. The trim removed 2 bases at V and 3 bases at J, leaving 1 base unmatched. Germline CDR1 reads SQVTM; CDR2 reads ANQGSEA. The CDR3 DNA sequence: TGCAGCGTTGAACGACTAGCGGGGGGCTACGAGCAGTACTTC. This translates into CSVERLAGGYEQYF.

This clone is classed as large. The chain uses TRBV9 and TRBJ1-2; D gene uncertain. This CDR3 is built from 16 residues. With 1 base removed from V and 6 bases from J, the gap between germline ends came to 19 bases. Germline V lookup: CDR1 SGDLS, CDR2 YYNGEE. The CDR3 coding sequence is TGTGCCAGCAGCGTATCTCACCCACCCGGCGTCAATGGCTACACCTTC. Its translation: CASSVSHPPGVNGYTF. Based on the CDR3 plus reference TRBV9 and TRBJ1-2, the full variable domain is DSGVTQTPKHLITATGQRVTLRCSPRSGDLSVYWYQQSLDQGLQFLIQYYNGEERAKGNILERFSAQQFPDLHSELNLSSLELGDSALYFCASSVSHPPGVNGYTFGSGTRLTVV.

This clone counts as medium-sized. V and J are TRBV6-8 and TRBJ1-2; D gene ambiguous. Trimming took off 2 bases at V and 3 bases at J, with 10 bases between the two ends. Germline V gene sequence: CDR1 MNHGY, CDR2 SAAAGT. This CDR3 has 14 amino acids. CDR3 residues: CASSYSQLYYGYTF. The CDR3 DNA sequence: TGTGCCAGCAGTTACAGCCAACTCTACTATGGCTACACCTTC.

The chain couples TRBV6-8 to TRBJ1-2, with TRBD1 identical over 9 bases. Looked up from germline, CDR1 is MNHGY and CDR2 is SAAAGT. V lost 5 bases, J lost 2 bases, and 9 bases stayed unmatched. This CDR3 comprises 16 residues. Here the CDR3 reads CASSNLGQGLNYGYTF. The CDR3 DNA reads as TGTGCCAGCAGTAATTTAGGACAGGGGTTAAACTATGGCTACACCTTC.

The CDR3 spells CASSQDTAEGTQYF. In nucleotides, the CDR3 is TGCGCCAGCAGCCAAGATACGGCAGAAGGGACCCAGTACTTC. The J gene is TRBJ2-5, the V gene TRBV4-1; no firm D call. The CDR3 has 14 amino acids. Trimming cost V 0 bases and J 7 bases, with 12 bases left between them. Germline-derived CDR1 and CDR2 are MGHRA and YSYEKL.

J is TRBJ2-3 and V is TRBV11-3; D might be TRBD2 (6 bases). V was clipped by 4 bases and J by 2 bases, with 13 bases between them. The CDR3 is 15 residues long. From germline, CDR1 is SGHNT and CDR2 YENEEA. The CDR3 loop is CASSSTGEDTDTQYF. The CDR3 DNA sequence: TGTGCCAGCAGCTCCACGGGGGAAGACACAGATACGCAGTATTTT.

V gene TRBV11-3 combines with J gene TRBJ2-3; D is possibly TRBD2 (5 bases). V was clipped by 4 bases and J by 3 bases, with 17 bases between them. The germline CDR1 and CDR2 sequences are SGHNT and YENEEA. The CDR3 is 16 residues long. The CDR3 sequence: CASSSGELAGTDTQYF. CDR3 in DNA: TGTGCCAGCAGCTCCGGGGAATTGGCCGGAACAGATACGCAGTATTTT.

This clone is termed large (0.1 to 1%). CDR3 sequence: CASSKTGWTSGASSYEQYF. The CDR3 coding sequence is TGTGCCAGCAGTAAGACTGGGTGGACTAGCGGAGCGAGCTCCTACGAGCAGTACTTC. The rearrangement links TRBV6-8 to TRBJ2-7, with 10 bases aligning to TRBD2. Germline V gives CDR1 MNHGY, CDR2 SAAAGT. The CDR3 is made up of 19 amino acids. V shed 5 bases, J shed 0 bases, and the junction held 16 bases outside the gene matches.

The chain links TRBV28 to TRBJ2-7; TRBD1 matches 9 bases. V trimming: 4 bases; J trimming: 2 bases; junction bases outside the gene matches: 3. The CDR3 runs 14 residues. Germline CDR1 reads MDHEN; CDR2 reads SYDVKM. The CDR3 loop is CASSYRTGAYEQYF. The CDR3 nucleotides read TGTGCCAGCAGTTACCGGACAGGGGCCTACGAGCAGTACTTC.

In this sample, this clone turned up a few times. This chain connects TRBV6-8 to TRBJ2-4; D possibly matches TRBD1 or TRBD2 (5 bases each). V was shortened by 4 bases and J by 8 bases, with 15 bases between the two germline ends. The CDR3 consists of 14 residues. Germline CDR1 is MNHGY and CDR2 is SAAAGT. The DNA for the CDR3 is TGTGCCAGCAGTTTCCGGGACCAAGGGTACATTCAGTACTTC. Amino acids: CASSFRDQGYIQYF.

The chain couples TRBV11-3 to TRBJ2-6; no clear D. Between the trimmed V and J ends, which lost 4 bases and 0 bases, there was a span of 7 bases. Germline V lookup: CDR1 SGHNT, CDR2 YENEEA. The CDR3 runs to 15 residues. Written as DNA, the CDR3 is TGTGCCAGCAGCTCCGACGGCTCTGGGGCCAACGTCCTGACTTTC. Its protein is CASSSDGSGANVLTF.

This clone was found a few times. Written as DNA, the CDR3 is TGCAGCGTTTTCCTAGCTGCCTCAACAGATACGCAGTATTTT. Encoded protein: CSVFLAASTDTQYF. V is TRBV29-1 and J is TRBJ2-3; tentative D call: TRBD2 (5 bases). The CDR3 covers 14 residues. Looked up from germline, CDR1 is SQVTM and CDR2 is ANQGSEA. Trimming pared 5 bases from V and 3 bases from J, leaving 15 bases between.

This rearrangement joins TRBV5-1 to TRBJ2-3; D not resolved. V shed 0 bases and J shed 0 bases, with 5 bases lying between them. Germline values: CDR1 SGHRS, CDR2 YFSETQ. There are 14 residues in the CDR3. CDR3 nucleotide sequence: TGCGCCAGCAGCTTGGCCCGGAGCACAGATACGCAGTATTTT. This sequence encodes CASSLARSTDTQYF.

This chain connects TRBV19 to TRBJ2-1, with 10 bases fitting TRBD2. This CDR3 region has 19 residues. J was trimmed by 0 bases and V by 3 bases; bases with no gene match: 11. Germline CDR1 and CDR2: LNHDA and SQIVND (reference sequence). The DNA of the CDR3 is TGTGCCAGTAGTATCCAAGCGGGAGGGGCCGTGAGCTCCTACAATGAGCAGTTCTTC. Amino acid sequence: CASSIQAGGAVSSYNEQFF.

By sample fraction, this clone is large (0.1 to 1%). The chain joins TRBV6-8 to TRBJ1-1; TRBD1 aligns across 8 bases. CDR1 is MNHGY and CDR2 is SAAAGT in the germline V gene. The CDR3 is 15 amino acids. J was trimmed by 1 base and V by 6 bases; bases with no gene match: 7. CDR3 in DNA: TGTGCCAGCAGAGAAACGACAGGGGAGAACACTGAAGCTTTCTTT. Protein sequence: CASRETTGENTEAFF.

The chain is built from TRBV29-1 and TRBJ2-5, with 9 nucleotides matching TRBD1. In germline, CDR1 is SQVTM, CDR2 ANQGSEA. V was clipped by 3 bases and J by 5 bases; unmatched bases: 16. The CDR3 has 17 amino acids. In DNA form, the CDR3 reads TGCAGCGTTGATGGTGGTGGTAGGACAGGGGCTGCGGAGACCCAGTACTTC. It specifies CSVDGGGRTGAAETQYF.

This clone was found a few times. This rearrangement joins TRBV4-1 to TRBJ2-1, with 11 bases lining up with TRBD2. Per germline, CDR1 MGHRA and CDR2 YSYEKL. This CDR3 region has 14 residues. J lost 7 bases, V lost 2 bases, and 1 base had no gene match. The CDR3 loop is CASSQLAGGNEQFF. DNA of the CDR3: TGCGCCAGCAGCCAATTAGCGGGAGGGAATGAGCAGTTCTTC.

The V and J genes are TRBV11-3 and TRBJ1-1; 7 bases match TRBD1. The germline gives CDR1 SGHNT, CDR2 YENEEA. V shed 6 bases and J 4 bases; nucleotides not matched to a gene: 8. This CDR3 is built from 14 residues. The CDR3 sequence is CASSHTGVVTEAFF. CDR3 bases: TGTGCCAGCAGTCATACAGGGGTAGTCACTGAAGCTTTCTTT.

The chain uses TRBV10-2 and TRBJ1-3; 7 nucleotides align to TRBD1. Germline CDR1 is WSHSY and CDR2 is SAAADI. V shed 8 bases, J shed 4 bases, and the junction held 8 bases outside the gene matches. This CDR3 is 14 amino acids long. As DNA, the CDR3 is TGCGCCAGCGGACGCGACAGGGTCGGAAACACCATATATTTT. Its protein is CASGRDRVGNTIYF.

The V and J genes are TRBV19 and TRBJ1-5; D is unresolved. The CDR3 totals 13 residues. V was cut by 5 bases and J by 3 bases, with 8 bases left in between. The germline V gene encodes CDR1 LNHDA and CDR2 SQIVND (reference sequence). The DNA of the CDR3 is TGTGCCAGTAGTGATTATTCCAATCAGCCCCAGCATTTT. The encoded protein is CASSDYSNQPQHF.

The table lists this clone with a few counts. The V call is TRBV7-1, the J call TRBJ2-3; the D gene is possibly TRBD1 (9 bases). TRBV7-1 is sorted into the ORF group, with uncertain function. This CDR3 has 15 amino acids. V lost 4 bases, J lost 6 bases, and 17 bases lay in between. CDR3 in DNA: TGTGCCAGCAGCTTAGCGGGACAGGGTTCGGATACGCAGTATTTT. This codes for CASSLAGQGSDTQYF.